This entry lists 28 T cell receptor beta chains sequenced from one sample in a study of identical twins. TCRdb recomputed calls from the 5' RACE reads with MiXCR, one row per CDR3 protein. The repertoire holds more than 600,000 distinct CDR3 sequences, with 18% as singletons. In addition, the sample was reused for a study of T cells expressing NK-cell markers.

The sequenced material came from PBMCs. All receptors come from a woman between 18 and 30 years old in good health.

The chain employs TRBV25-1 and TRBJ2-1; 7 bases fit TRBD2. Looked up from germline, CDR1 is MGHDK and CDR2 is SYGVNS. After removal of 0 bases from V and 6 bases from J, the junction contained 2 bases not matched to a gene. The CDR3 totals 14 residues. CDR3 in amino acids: CASSEYGEGNEQFF. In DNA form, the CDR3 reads TGTGCCAGCAGTGAATATGGGGAGGGCAATGAGCAGTTCTTC. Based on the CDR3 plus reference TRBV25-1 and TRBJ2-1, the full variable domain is EADIYQTPRYLVIGTGKKITLECSQTMGHDKMYWYQQDPGMELHLIHYSYGVNSTEKGDLSSESTVSRIRTEHFPLTLESARPSHTSQYLCASSEYGEGNEQFFGPGTRLTVL.

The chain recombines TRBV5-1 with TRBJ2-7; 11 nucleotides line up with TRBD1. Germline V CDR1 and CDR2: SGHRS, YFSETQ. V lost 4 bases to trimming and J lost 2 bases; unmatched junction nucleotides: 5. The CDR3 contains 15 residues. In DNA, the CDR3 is TGCGCCAGCAGCGGGGGACAGGGGGGAGCCTACGAGCAGTACTTC. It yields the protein CASSGGQGGAYEQYF. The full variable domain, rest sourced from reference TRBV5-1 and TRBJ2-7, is KAGVTQTPRYLIKTRGQQVTLSCSPISGHRSVSWYQQTPGQGLQFLFEYFSETQRNKGNFPGRFSGRQFSNSRSEMNVSTLELGDSALYLCASSGGQGGAYEQYFGPGTRLTVT.

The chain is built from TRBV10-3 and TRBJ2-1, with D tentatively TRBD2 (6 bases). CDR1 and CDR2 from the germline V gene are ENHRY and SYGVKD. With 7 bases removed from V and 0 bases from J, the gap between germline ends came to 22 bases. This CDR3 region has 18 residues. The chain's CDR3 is CAITVEGPDGASYNEQFF. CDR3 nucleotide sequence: TGTGCCATCACAGTGGAGGGGCCAGACGGGGCCTCCTACAATGAGCAGTTCTTC.

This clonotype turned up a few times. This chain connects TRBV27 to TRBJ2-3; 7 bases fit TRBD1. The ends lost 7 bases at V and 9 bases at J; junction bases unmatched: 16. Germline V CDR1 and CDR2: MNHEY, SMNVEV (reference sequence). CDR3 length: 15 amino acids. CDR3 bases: TGTGCCAGCATCGTAGGGCCAGGGGGTGTTGGGACGCAGTATTTT. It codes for CASIVGPGGVGTQYF.

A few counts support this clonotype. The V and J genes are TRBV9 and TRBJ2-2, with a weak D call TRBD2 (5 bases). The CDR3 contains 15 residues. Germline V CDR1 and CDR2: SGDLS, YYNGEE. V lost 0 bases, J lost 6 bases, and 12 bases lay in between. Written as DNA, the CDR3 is TGTGCCAGCAGCGTAGGTACTAGAACGCCCGGGGAGCTGTTTTTT. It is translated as CASSVGTRTPGELFF.

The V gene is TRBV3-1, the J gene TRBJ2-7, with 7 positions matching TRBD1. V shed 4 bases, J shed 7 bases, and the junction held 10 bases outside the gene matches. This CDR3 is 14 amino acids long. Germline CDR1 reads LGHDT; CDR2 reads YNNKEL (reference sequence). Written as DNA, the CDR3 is TGTGCCAGCAGCCTCGGGGACAGCTTATGGGAGCAGTACTTC. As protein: CASSLGDSLWEQYF.

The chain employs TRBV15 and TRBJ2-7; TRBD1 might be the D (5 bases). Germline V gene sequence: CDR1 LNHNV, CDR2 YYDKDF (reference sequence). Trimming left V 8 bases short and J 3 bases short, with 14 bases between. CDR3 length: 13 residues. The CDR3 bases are TGTGCCACCGCAAGGCAGGGCAACTACGAGCAGTACTTC. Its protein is CATARQGNYEQYF. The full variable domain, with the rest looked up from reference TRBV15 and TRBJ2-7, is DAMVIQNPRYQVTQFGKPVTLSCSQTLNHNVMYWYQQKSSQAPKLLFHYYDKDFNNEADTPDNFQSRRPNTSFCFLDIRSPGLGDTAMYLCATARQGNYEQYFGPGTRLTVT.

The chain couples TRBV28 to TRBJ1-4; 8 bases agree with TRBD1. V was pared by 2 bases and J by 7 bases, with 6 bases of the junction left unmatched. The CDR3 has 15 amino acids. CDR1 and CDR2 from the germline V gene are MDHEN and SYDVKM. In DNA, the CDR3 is TGTGCCAGCAGTTTAGGCAGGGGGCAGGGTGAAAAACTGTTTTTT. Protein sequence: CASSLGRGQGEKLFF. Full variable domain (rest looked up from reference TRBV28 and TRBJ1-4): DVKVTQSSRYLVKRTGEKVFLECVQDMDHENMFWYRQDPGLGLRLIYFSYDVKMKEKGDIPEGYSVSREKKERFSLILESASTNQTSMYLCASSLGRGQGEKLFFGSGTQLSVL.

The CDR3 is CASSIGMSKTEAFF. The CDR3 nucleotides read TGTGCCAGCAGCATCGGGATGTCTAAGACTGAAGCTTTCTTT. The chain carries TRBV7-6 and TRBJ1-1; D unresolved. Trimming took off 5 bases at V and 5 bases at J, with 15 bases between the two ends. The CDR3 covers 14 residues. From germline, CDR1 is SGHVS and CDR2 FNYEAQ.

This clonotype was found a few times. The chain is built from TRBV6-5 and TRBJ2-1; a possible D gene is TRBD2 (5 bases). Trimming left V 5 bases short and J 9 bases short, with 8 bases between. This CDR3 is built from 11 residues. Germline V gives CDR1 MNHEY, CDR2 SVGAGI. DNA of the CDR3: TGTGCCAGCAGTAACGCGGGTGAGCAGTTCTTC. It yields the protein CASSNAGEQFF.

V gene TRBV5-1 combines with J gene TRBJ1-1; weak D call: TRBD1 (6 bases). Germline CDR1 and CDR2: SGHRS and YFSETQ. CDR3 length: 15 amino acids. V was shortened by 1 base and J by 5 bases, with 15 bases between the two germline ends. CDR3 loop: CASSLSAGETTEAFF. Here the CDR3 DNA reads TGCGCCAGCAGCTTGTCGGCAGGGGAGACGACTGAAGCTTTCTTT.

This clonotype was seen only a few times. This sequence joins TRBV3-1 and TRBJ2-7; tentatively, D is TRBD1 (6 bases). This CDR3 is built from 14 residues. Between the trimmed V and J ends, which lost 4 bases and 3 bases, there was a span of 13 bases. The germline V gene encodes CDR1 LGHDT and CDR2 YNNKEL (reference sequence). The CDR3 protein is CASSLLGQYYEQYF. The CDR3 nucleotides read TGTGCCAGCAGCCTACTCGGACAGTACTACGAGCAGTACTTC.

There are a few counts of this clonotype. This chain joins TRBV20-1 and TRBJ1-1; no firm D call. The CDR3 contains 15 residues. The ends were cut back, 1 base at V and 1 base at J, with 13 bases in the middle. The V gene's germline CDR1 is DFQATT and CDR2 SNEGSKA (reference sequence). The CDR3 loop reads CSARAREQTNTEAFF. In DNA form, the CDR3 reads TGCAGTGCTAGAGCTCGTGAGCAGACGAACACTGAAGCTTTCTTT.

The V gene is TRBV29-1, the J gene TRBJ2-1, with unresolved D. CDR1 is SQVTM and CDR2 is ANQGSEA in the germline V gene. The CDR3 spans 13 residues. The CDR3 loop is CSSTASSYNEQFF. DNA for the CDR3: TGCAGTTCCACGGCTAGCTCCTACAATGAGCAGTTCTTC.

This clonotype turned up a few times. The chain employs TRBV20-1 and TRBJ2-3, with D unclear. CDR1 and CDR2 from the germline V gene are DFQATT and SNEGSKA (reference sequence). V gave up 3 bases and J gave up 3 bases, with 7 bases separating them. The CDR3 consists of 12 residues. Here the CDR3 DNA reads TGCAGTGCTAGGATAGCTACAGATACGCAGTATTTT. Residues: CSARIATDTQYF.

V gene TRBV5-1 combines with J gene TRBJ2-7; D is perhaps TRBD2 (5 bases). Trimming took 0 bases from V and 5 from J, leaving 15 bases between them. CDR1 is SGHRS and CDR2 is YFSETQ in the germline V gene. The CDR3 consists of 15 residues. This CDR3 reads CASSLAGSSPDEQYF. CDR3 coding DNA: TGCGCCAGCAGCTTGGCGGGGAGTTCCCCTGACGAGCAGTACTTC.

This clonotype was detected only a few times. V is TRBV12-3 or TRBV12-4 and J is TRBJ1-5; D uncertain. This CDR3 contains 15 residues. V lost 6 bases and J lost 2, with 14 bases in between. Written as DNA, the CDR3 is TGTGCCAGCAGCTCTTGGACGGGTCGCAATCAGCCCCAGCATTTT. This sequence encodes CASSSWTGRNQPQHF.

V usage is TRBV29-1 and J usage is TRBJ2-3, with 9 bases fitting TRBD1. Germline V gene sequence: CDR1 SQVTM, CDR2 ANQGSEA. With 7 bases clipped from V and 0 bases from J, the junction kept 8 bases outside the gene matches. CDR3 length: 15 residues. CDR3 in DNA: TGCAGCGCTGGACCGGACAGGGGAAGCACAGATACGCAGTATTTT. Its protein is CSAGPDRGSTDTQYF.

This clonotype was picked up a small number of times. The CDR3 spells CSASYQYEQYF. The DNA for the CDR3 is TGCAGTGCTAGTTATCAGTACGAGCAGTACTTC. The V call is TRBV20-1, the J call TRBJ2-7; no definite D call. The CDR3 extends over 11 amino acids. Germline V gene data show CDR1 as DFQATT and CDR2 as SNEGSKA (reference sequence). V was pared by 3 bases and J by 4 bases, with 7 bases between.

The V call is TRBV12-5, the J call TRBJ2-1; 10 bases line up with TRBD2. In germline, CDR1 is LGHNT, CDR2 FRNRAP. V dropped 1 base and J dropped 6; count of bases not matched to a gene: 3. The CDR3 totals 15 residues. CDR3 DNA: TGTGCTAGTGGTTTGGGGTCTAGCGGGAGCAATGAGCAGTTCTTC. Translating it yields CASGLGSSGSNEQFF.

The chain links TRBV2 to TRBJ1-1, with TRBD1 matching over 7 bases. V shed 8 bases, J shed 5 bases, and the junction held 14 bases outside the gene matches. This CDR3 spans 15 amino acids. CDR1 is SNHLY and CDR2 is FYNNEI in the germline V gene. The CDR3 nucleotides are TGTGCCAGCCGTCGACAGGGCGTGTTGCGGACTGAAGCTTTCTTT. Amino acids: CASRRQGVLRTEAFF.

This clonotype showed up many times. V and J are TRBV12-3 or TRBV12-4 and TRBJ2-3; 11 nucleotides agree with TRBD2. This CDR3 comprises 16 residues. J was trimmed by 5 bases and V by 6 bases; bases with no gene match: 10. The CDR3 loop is CASSRPTSGELDTQYF. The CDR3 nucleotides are TGTGCCAGCAGCCGCCCGACTAGCGGGGAATTAGATACGCAGTATTTT.

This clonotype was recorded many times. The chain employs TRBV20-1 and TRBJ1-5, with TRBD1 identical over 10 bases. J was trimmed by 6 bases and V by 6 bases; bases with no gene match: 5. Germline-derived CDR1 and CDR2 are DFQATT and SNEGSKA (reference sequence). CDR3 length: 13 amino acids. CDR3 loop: CSARTGGGQPQHF. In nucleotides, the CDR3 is TGCAGTGCAAGGACAGGGGGAGGTCAGCCCCAGCATTTT.

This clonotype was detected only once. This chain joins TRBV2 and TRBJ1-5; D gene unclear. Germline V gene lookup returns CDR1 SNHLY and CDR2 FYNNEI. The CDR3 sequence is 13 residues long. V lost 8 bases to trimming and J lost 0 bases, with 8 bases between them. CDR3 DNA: TGTGCCAGCTGCTTGAATAGCAATCAGCCCCAGCATTTT. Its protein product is CASCLNSNQPQHF. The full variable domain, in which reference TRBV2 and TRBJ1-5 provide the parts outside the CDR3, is EPEVTQTPSHQVTQMGQEVILRCVPISNHLYFYWYRQILGQKVEFLVSFYNNEISEKSEIFDDQFSVERPDGSNFTLKIRSTKLEDSAMYFCASCLNSNQPQHFGDGTRLSIL.

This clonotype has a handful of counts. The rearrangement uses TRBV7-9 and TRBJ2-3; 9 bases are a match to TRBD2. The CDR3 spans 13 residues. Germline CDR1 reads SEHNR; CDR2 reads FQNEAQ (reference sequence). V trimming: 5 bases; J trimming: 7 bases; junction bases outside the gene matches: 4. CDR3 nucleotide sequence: TGTGCCAGCAGCAATAGCGGGAGTTATACGCAGTATTTT. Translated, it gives CASSNSGSYTQYF.

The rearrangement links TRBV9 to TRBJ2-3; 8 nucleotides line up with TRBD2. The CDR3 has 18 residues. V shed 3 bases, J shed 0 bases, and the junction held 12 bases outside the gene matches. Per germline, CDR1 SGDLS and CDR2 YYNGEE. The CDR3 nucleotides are TGTGCCAGCAGCGGACCCCGTGGGCGGGGGGCTAGCACAGATACGCAGTATTTT. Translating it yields CASSGPRGRGASTDTQYF.

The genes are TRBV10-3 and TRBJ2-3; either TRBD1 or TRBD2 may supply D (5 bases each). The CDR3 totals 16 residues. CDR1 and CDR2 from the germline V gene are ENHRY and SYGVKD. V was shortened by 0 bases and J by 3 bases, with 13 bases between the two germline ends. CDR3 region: CAISESTQWGTDTQYF. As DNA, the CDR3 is TGTGCCATCAGTGAGTCTACACAGTGGGGGACAGATACGCAGTATTTT.

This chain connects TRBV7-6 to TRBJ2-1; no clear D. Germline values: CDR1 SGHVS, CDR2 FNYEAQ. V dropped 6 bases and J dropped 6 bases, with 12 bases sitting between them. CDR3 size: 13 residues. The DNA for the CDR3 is TGTGCCAGCAGTCCGAATCTAGGCAATGAGCAGTTCTTC. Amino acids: CASSPNLGNEQFF.